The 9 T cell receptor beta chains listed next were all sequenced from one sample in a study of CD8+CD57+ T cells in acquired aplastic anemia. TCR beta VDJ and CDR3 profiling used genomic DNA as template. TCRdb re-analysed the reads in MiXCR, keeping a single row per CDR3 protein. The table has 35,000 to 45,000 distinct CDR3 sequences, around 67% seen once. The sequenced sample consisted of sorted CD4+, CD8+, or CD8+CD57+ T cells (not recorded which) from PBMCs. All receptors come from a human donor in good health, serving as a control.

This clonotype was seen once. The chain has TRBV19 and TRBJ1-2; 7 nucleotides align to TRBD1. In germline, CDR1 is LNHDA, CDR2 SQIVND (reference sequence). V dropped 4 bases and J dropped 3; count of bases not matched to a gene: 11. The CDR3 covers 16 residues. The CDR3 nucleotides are TGTGCCAGTAGTAGAGTTAACCAAGGACAGGACTATGGCTACACCTTC. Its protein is CASSRVNQGQDYGYTF. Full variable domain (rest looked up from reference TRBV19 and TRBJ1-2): DGGITQSPKYLFRKEGQNVTLSCEQNLNHDAMYWYRQDPGQGLRLIYYSQIVNDFQKGDIAEGYSVSREKKESFPLTVTSAQKNPTAFYLCASSRVNQGQDYGYTFGSGTRLTVV.

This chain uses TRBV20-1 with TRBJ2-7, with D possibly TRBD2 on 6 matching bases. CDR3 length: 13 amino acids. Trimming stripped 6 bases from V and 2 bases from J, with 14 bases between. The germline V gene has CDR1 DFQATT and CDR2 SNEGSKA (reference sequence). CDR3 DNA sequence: TGCAGTGCCACCGGGAGCGGCCCCTACGAGCAGTACTTC. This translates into CSATGSGPYEQYF.

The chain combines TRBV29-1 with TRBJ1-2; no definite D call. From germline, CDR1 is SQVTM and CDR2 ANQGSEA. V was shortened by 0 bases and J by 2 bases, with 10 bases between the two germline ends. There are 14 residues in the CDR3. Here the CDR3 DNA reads TGCAGCGTTGAAGATAGTCGCCGAAACTATGGCTACACCTTC. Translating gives CSVEDSRRNYGYTF.

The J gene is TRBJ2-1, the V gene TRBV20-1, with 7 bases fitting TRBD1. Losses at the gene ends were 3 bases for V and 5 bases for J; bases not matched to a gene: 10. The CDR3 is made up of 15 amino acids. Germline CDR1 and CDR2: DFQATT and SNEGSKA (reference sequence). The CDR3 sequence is CSARADREWDNEQFF. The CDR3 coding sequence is TGCAGTGCTAGGGCCGACAGGGAATGGGACAATGAGCAGTTCTTC.

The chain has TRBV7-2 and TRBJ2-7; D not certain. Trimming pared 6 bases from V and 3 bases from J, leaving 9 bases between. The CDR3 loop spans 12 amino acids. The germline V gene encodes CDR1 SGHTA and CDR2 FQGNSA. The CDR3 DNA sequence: TGTGCCAGCAGTCTGGGTAGCTACGAGCAGTACTTC. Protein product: CASSLGSYEQYF.

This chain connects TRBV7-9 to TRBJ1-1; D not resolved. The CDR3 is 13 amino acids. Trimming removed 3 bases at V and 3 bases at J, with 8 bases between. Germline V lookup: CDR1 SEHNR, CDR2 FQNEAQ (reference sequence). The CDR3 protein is CASSFKEDTEAFF. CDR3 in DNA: TGTGCCAGCAGCTTTAAGGAAGACACTGAAGCTTTCTTT.

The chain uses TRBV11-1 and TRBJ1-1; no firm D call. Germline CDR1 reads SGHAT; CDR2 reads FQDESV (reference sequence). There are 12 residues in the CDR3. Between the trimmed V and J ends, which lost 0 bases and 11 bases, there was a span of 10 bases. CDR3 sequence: CASSLASGGAFF. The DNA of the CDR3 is TGTGCCAGCAGCTTAGCGTCTGGAGGGGCTTTCTTT.

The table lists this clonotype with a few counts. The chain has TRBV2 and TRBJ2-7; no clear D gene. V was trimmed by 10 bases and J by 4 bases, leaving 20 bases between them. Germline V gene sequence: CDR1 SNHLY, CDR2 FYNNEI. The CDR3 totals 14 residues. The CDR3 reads CATELGSSGYEQYF. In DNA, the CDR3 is TGTGCCACGGAACTGGGGTCGAGTGGGTACGAGCAGTACTTC.

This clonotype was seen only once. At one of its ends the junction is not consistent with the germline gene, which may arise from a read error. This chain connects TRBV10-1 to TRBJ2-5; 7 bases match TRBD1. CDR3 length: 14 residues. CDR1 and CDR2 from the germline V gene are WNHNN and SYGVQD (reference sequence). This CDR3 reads CASSVGDREETQYF. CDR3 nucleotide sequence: TGTGCCAGCAGCGTAGGGGACAGAGAAGAGACCCAGTACTTC.